This entry describes one T cell receptor (beta chain). The sample comes from a study of OX40 agonist ivuxolimab in advanced cancers. The data were produced by immunoSEQ multiplex PCR, yet TCRdb's version contains in-frame clones alone and is incomplete. Among 90,000 or so clones, 89% were seen once, and the ten largest hold approximately 0.3%. This TCR derives from an adult with an advanced solid tumor such as melanoma, head and neck, liver or kidney cancer. Specimen: CD4+ or CD8+ T cells sorted from blood, collected in a trial of the OX40 agonist ivuxolimab.

CDR3 amino acids: CAGLAGPNQETQYF. The DNA of the CDR3 is TGTGCCGGCCTAGCGGGGCCTAACCAAGAGACCCAGTACTTC. The chain recombines TRBV5-4 with TRBJ2-5; 9 bases align to TRBD2. The germline V gene encodes CDR1 SGHNT and CDR2 YYREEE (reference sequence). V was pared by 10 bases and J by 0 bases, with 7 bases of the junction left unmatched. This CDR3 is 14 amino acids long.